The sequence of this T cell receptor (beta chain) was determined in a study of monozygotic twins with inflammatory bowel disease. With regard to this clonotype: The antigen remains unidentified.

Total RNA amounting to about 3,300 ng went into each TCR library. cDNA was produced in eight separate reactions per sample. TCRalpha and TCRbeta cDNA went through nested PCRs of roughly 17 and 9 cycles, two in total. For each CDR3 protein, TCRdb gives one entry from its re-call of the 5' RACE reads, without DNA. Recorded for this sample: about 85,000 distinct CDR3 sequences. CDR1 is SGHRS and CDR2 is YFSETQ in the germline V gene. CDR3 length: 14 amino acids. Points from the study as a whole: With inverse Simpson as the measure, TCRbeta diversity was lower in IBD patients than in healthy co-twins.

The clonotype originates from a human donor with ulcerative colitis or Crohn's disease, or a healthy co-twin of an affected twin (not recorded which). The sample was blood. The chain recombines TRBV5-1 with TRBJ2-5; the TCRdb call, TRBD2, lacks DNA for checking. The CDR3 loop is CASSDGDFLRAQYF.